The 22 T cell receptor beta chains below come from one sample, sequenced in a study of OX40 agonist ivuxolimab in advanced cancers. Libraries were prepared by immunoSEQ multiplex PCR; TCRdb keeps only in-frame clonotypes and omits some of them. Among roughly 50,000 clones listed, more than 85% were seen once. The sample consisted of CD4+ or CD8+ T cells sorted from blood, taken in a trial of the OX40 agonist ivuxolimab. Receptors were obtained from an adult with an advanced solid tumor such as melanoma, head and neck, liver or kidney cancer.

The chain couples TRBV13 to TRBJ2-1; TRBD2 matches 10 bases. CDR1 and CDR2 from the germline V gene are PRHDT and FYEKMQ (reference sequence). CDR3 size: 15 residues. J lost 7 bases, V lost 5 bases, and 8 bases had no gene match. For the CDR3, the DNA is TGTGCCAGCAGCACCCGACTAGCGGGCGAAAATGAGCAGTTCTTC. It yields the protein CASSTRLAGENEQFF.

The chain links TRBV5-6 to TRBJ2-4; TRBD1 might be the D (6 bases). Germline values: CDR1 SGHDT, CDR2 YYEEEE. The CDR3 consists of 13 residues. V shed 2 bases and J shed 6 bases, with 9 bases lying between them. The CDR3 sequence: CASSFGTSNIQYF. The CDR3 DNA follows: TGTGCCAGCAGCTTTGGGACATCAAACATTCAGTACTTC.

The CDR3, as DNA: TGTGCCAGCAGTTTAATGCTCGGTGTGGGGGGGCCCCCCTACAATGAGCAGTTCTTC. Residues: CASSLMLGVGGPPYNEQFF. This chain uses TRBV27 with TRBJ2-1; a possible D gene is TRBD2 (7 bases). Per germline, CDR1 MNHEY and CDR2 SMNVEV (reference sequence). The CDR3 has 19 amino acids. Trimming removed 2 bases at V and 2 bases at J, with 22 bases between.

The V and J genes are TRBV20-1 and TRBJ2-7; no firm D call. The length of the CDR3 is 11 residues. CDR1 and CDR2 from the germline V gene are DFQATT and SNEGSKA (reference sequence). V shed 6 bases and J shed 0 bases, with 6 bases lying between them. CDR3 DNA: TGCAGTGCGTCTTTCTCCTACGAGCAGTACTTC. As protein: CSASFSYEQYF.

The gene calls are TRBV6-4 and TRBJ1-1; D perhaps matches TRBD1 (5 bases). Trimming left V 6 bases short and J 5 bases short, with 16 bases between. The CDR3 runs 14 residues. Germline V CDR1 and CDR2: MRHNA, SNTAGT. Here the CDR3 DNA reads TGTGCCAGCAGACGGGGCCCGGGATTAACTGAAGCTTTCTTT. Translation gives CASRRGPGLTEAFF.

J is TRBJ2-5 and V is TRBV4-3, with D possibly being TRBD2 (5 bases). CDR3 length: 15 amino acids. CDR1 is LGHNA, CDR2 YSLEER, per germline. V was clipped by 0 bases and J by 5 bases, with 13 bases between them. The DNA of the CDR3 is TGCGCCAGCAGCCAAGATCGGGATTTTCGGGAGACCCAGTACTTC. Translation gives CASSQDRDFRETQYF.

The chain combines TRBV5-5 with TRBJ2-1; 9 bases fit TRBD2. CDR3 length equals 14 residues. Per the germline V gene, CDR1 is SGHKS and CDR2 is YYEKEE (reference sequence). J lost 10 bases, V lost 2 bases, and 7 bases had no gene match. CDR3 region: CASSFGPGLAEQFF. The CDR3 coding sequence is TGTGCCAGCAGCTTTGGGCCTGGACTAGCGGAGCAGTTCTTC.

The chain has TRBV27 and TRBJ2-7, with D perhaps matching TRBD2 (6 bases). V was clipped by 2 bases and J by 5 bases, with 10 bases between them. Germline values: CDR1 MNHEY, CDR2 SMNVEV (reference sequence). The CDR3 loop spans 13 amino acids. The CDR3 nucleotides read TGTGCCAGCAGTTTAAATAGCGGACACGAGCAGTACTTC. As protein: CASSLNSGHEQYF.

The chain carries TRBV18 and TRBJ1-1; 7 bases map to TRBD1. CDR1 and CDR2 from the germline V gene are KGHSH and LQKENI. V lost 4 bases, J lost 0 bases, and 2 bases stayed unmatched. The CDR3 loop spans 14 amino acids. CDR3 amino acids: CASSLQGMNTEAFF. CDR3 bases: TGTGCCAGCTCACTACAGGGGATGAACACTGAAGCTTTCTTT.

The chain links TRBV7-2 to TRBJ2-1; 13 nucleotides line up with TRBD2. The CDR3 is 17 residues long. J gave up 9 bases and V 3 bases, and 11 bases lay outside the gene matches. Germline values: CDR1 SGHTA, CDR2 FQGNSA. Here the CDR3 DNA reads TGTGCCAGCAGCTTCGGCTTACTAGCGGGGGGGCCCATTGAGCAGTTCTTC. It codes for CASSFGLLAGGPIEQFF.

This sequence joins TRBV7-9 and TRBJ2-3; 8 bases match TRBD1. Germline V gives CDR1 SEHNR, CDR2 FQNEAQ (reference sequence). The CDR3 is 16 residues long. V lost 5 bases and J lost 4; bases outside the gene matches: 11. Written as DNA, the CDR3 is TGTGCCAGCAGCCGGGGACAGGTTGGGTTTGCAGATACGCAGTATTTT. It translates to CASSRGQVGFADTQYF.

The rearrangement links TRBV7-2 to TRBJ2-6, with D hard to call. The V end was cut by 5 bases, the J end by 0 bases, with 8 bases between. Looked up from germline, CDR1 is SGHTA and CDR2 is FQGNSA. The CDR3 contains 15 residues. The CDR3 reads CASSPTPSGANVLTF. CDR3 bases: TGTGCCAGCAGCCCCACCCCCTCTGGGGCCAACGTCCTGACTTTC. The variable domain in full, with the rest retrieved from reference TRBV7-2 and TRBJ2-6, is GAGVSQSPSNKVTEKGKDVELRCDPISGHTALYWYRQSLGQGLEFLIYFQGNSAPDKSGLPSDRFSAERTGGSVSTLTIQRTQQEDSAVYLCASSPTPSGANVLTFGAGSRLTVL.

The chain couples TRBV9 to TRBJ2-1; D uncertain. Germline CDR1 SGDLS, CDR2 YYNGEE. The CDR3 loop spans 16 amino acids. Trimming pared 0 bases from V and 7 bases from J, leaving 17 bases between. The CDR3: CASSVEMAVPNNEQFF. The CDR3 DNA reads as TGTGCCAGCAGCGTAGAAATGGCGGTGCCTAATAATGAGCAGTTCTTC.

The gene calls are TRBV4-2 and TRBJ2-2; weak D call: TRBD2 (5 bases). Trimming took off 4 bases at V and 4 bases at J, with 19 bases between the two ends. The V gene's germline CDR1 is LGHNA and CDR2 YNFKEQ. The CDR3 covers 17 residues. DNA of the CDR3: TGTGCCAGCAGCCCGCCACTCCTTACGGCGGGCACCGGGGAGCTGTTTTTT. It is translated as CASSPPLLTAGTGELFF.

The V call is TRBV4-3, the J call TRBJ1-2; possible D gene TRBD1, 5 bases. The CDR3 sequence is 15 residues long. V lost 1 base to trimming and J lost 7 bases, with 16 bases between them. The germline CDR1 and CDR2 sequences are LGHNA and YSLEER. The CDR3: CASSQATARSIGYTF. Here the CDR3 DNA reads TGCGCCAGCAGCCAAGCGACAGCAAGATCCATTGGCTACACCTTC.

To note about this clone: Other DNA variants within this sample encode the same CDR3. The CDR3 DNA reads TGCGCCAGCAGCCCGGGGGATAGCTCCTACAATGAGCAGTTCTTC. Its protein is CASSPGDSSYNEQFF. The chain joins TRBV5-1 to TRBJ2-1; D is perhaps TRBD2 (6 bases). Trimming took 4 bases from V and 0 from J, leaving 11 bases between them. Germline V gene sequence: CDR1 SGHRS, CDR2 YFSETQ. The CDR3 covers 15 residues.

Note on this clone: The sample has other DNA sequences that encode this CDR3 too. The chain carries TRBV7-9 and TRBJ1-1; weak D call: TRBD1 (5 bases). The CDR3 extends over 12 amino acids. The germline gives CDR1 SEHNR, CDR2 FQNEAQ (reference sequence). Trimming stripped 4 bases from V and 5 bases from J, with 8 bases between. The CDR3 sequence: CASSSGGTEAFF. Written as DNA, the CDR3 is TGTGCCAGCAGCTCGGGGGGGACTGAAGCTTTCTTT.

The CDR3 DNA is TGTGCCAGCAGTAAGCAGGGTAGCACTGAAGCTTTCTTT. Translation: CASSKQGSTEAFF. V is TRBV28 and J is TRBJ1-1; D is possibly TRBD1 (5 bases). The CDR3 consists of 13 residues. Germline CDR1 reads MDHEN; CDR2 reads SYDVKM. V lost 5 bases and J lost 4, with 11 bases in between.

V usage is TRBV27 and J usage is TRBJ2-7; D gene unclear. This CDR3 has 11 residues. V lost 3 bases to trimming and J lost 5 bases, with 5 bases between them. Germline V gene sequence: CDR1 MNHEY, CDR2 SMNVEV (reference sequence). DNA of the CDR3: TGTGCCAGCAGTTTTGGTGACGAGCAGTACTTC. This encodes CASSFGDEQYF.

This clone was observed a single time. The chain combines TRBV27 with TRBJ2-7, with 8 bases that match TRBD1. This CDR3 spans 16 amino acids. V trimming: 0 bases; J trimming: 2 bases; junction bases outside the gene matches: 6. The germline CDR1 and CDR2 sequences are MNHEY and SMNVEV (reference sequence). The CDR3 reads CASSLSQGAITYEQYF. DNA for the CDR3: TGTGCCAGCAGTTTATCCCAGGGGGCCATAACCTACGAGCAGTACTTC.

The CDR3 nucleotides read TGTGCCAGCAGTTACGGCCGGGGGTCGGATGAGCAGTTCTTC. Protein: CASSYGRGSDEQFF. This chain joins TRBV5-4 and TRBJ2-1, with D possibly being TRBD2 (6 bases). Germline V lookup: CDR1 SGHNT, CDR2 YYREEE (reference sequence). Trimming pared 5 bases from V and 8 bases from J, leaving 17 bases between. This CDR3 contains 14 residues.

In nucleotides, the CDR3 is TGTGCCAGCAGTCGAGGGACCTATAGCAATCAGCCCCAGCATTTT. It codes for CASSRGTYSNQPQHF. The chain joins TRBV27 to TRBJ1-5, with a weak D call TRBD1 (5 bases). Trimming removed 5 bases from V and 0 bases from J, with 11 bases in between. Germline CDR1 is MNHEY and CDR2 is SMNVEV (reference sequence). The length of the CDR3 is 15 residues.